A selection of T cell receptor beta chains follows, all from one sample in a study. MiXCR, run by TCRdb on the 5' RACE reads, gives a single entry per CDR3 protein. Among under 35,000 distinct CDR3 sequences listed, approximately 25% were seen once. The specimen was memory CD4+ T cells sorted from blood. The receptors derive from a female donor with breast cancer. Each CDR3 is given with its conserved first and last residue. Each record gives: D gene, J gene, V gene, CDR3 length, clone size, CDR3 protein, CDR3 DNA. The D gene is left open where the match is weak. The listing skips clone size in some rows; elsewhere it reads once, few, many or a size class.

TRBD1	TRBJ2-1	TRBV18	15	.	CASSPRTGGNNEQFF	TGTGCCAGCTCACCTCGGACAGGGGGCAATAATGAGCAGTTCTTC
.	TRBJ2-1	TRBV7-2	13	.	CASSLEGLDEQFF	TGTGCCAGCAGCTTAGAGGGGTTGGATGAGCAGTTCTTC
.	TRBJ2-5	TRBV9	15	.	CAGSPWGRGQETQYF	TGTGCCGGCAGCCCATGGGGGAGAGGCCAAGAGACCCAGTACTTC
.	TRBJ2-7	TRBV5-1	14	many	CASSPRDGYYEQYF	TGCGCCAGCAGCCCGAGGGACGGATACTACGAGCAGTACTTC
.	TRBJ2-1	TRBV12-3/TRBV12-4	15	many	CASGLRDRTYNEQFF	TGTGCCAGCGGGCTTCGAGACCGAACCTACAATGAGCAGTTCTTC
TRBD1	TRBJ2-2	TRBV9	16	many	CASSVSGTGNTGELFF	TGTGCCAGCAGCGTCTCGGGGACAGGCAACACCGGGGAGCTGTTTTTT
.	TRBJ2-7	TRBV28	16	.	CASSHRIRGWVYEQYF	TGTGCCAGCAGCCACCGGATCAGGGGATGGGTCTACGAGCAGTACTTC
.	TRBJ1-1	TRBV10-3	14	.	CATLQGPGDTEAFF	TGTGCCACGTTACAGGGACCCGGGGACACTGAAGCTTTCTTT
TRBD1	TRBJ2-3	TRBV11-2	13	many	CASSTTGVDTQYF	TGTGCCAGCAGCACTACAGGGGTCGATACGCAGTATTTT
TRBD2	TRBJ2-1	TRBV6-2/TRBV6-3	18	few	CASSYSGLATQNDNEQFF	TGTGCCAGCAGTTACTCAGGACTAGCCACCCAAAACGACAATGAGCAGTTCTTC
.	TRBJ2-6	TRBV4-1	15	few	CASSPEMAGANVLTF	TGCGCCAGCAGCCCCGAGATGGCTGGGGCCAACGTCCTGACTTTC
.	TRBJ1-6	TRBV6-5	16	.	CASSYTLSSVESPLHF	TGTGCCAGCAGTTACACCCTCTCCTCCGTGGAATCACCCCTCCACTTT
.	TRBJ2-7	TRBV12-3/TRBV12-4	13	.	CASSFHVSYEQYF	TGTGCCAGCAGTTTTCACGTCTCCTACGAGCAGTACTTC
TRBD2	TRBJ2-5	TRBV5-4	15	.	CASSSIGLDQETQYF	TGTGCCAGCAGCTCCATTGGACTAGACCAAGAGACCCAGTACTTC
.	TRBJ1-1	TRBV7-3	14	.	CASSPMGRNTEAFF	TGTGCCAGCAGCCCTATGGGGAGGAACACTGAAGCTTTCTTT
TRBD2	TRBJ2-5	TRBV9	16	many	CASSVGASGRGETQYF	TGTGCCAGCAGCGTAGGGGCTAGCGGGAGGGGAGAGACCCAGTACTTC
.	TRBJ2-5	TRBV27	17	.	CASMVVSDSSSSETQYF	TGTGCCAGCATGGTTGTGTCTGACAGCTCCAGCTCGGAGACCCAGTACTTC
.	TRBJ2-1	TRBV29-1	13	.	CSVEGLFYNEQFF	TGCAGCGTCGAGGGGCTCTTCTACAATGAGCAGTTCTTC
TRBD2	TRBJ2-1	TRBV20-1	14	few	CSAPLKRGANEQFF	TGCAGTGCCCCCCTCAAGCGGGGGGCAAATGAGCAGTTCTTC
.	TRBJ2-1	TRBV29-1	15	many	CSVVPAAYSYNEQFF	TGCAGCGTTGTCCCGGCAGCCTACTCCTACAATGAGCAGTTCTTC
TRBD1	TRBJ1-5	TRBV10-3	12	.	CAIGDRVQPRHF	TGTGCCATCGGGGACAGGGTTCAGCCCCGGCATTTT
TRBD1	TRBJ1-2	TRBV5-1	18	.	CASSSFPGQGAIQHGYTF	TGCGCCAGCAGCTCCTTTCCGGGACAGGGGGCCATTCAACATGGCTACACCTTC
.	TRBJ2-3	TRBV5-1	15	many	CASSLGFTSTDTQYF	TGCGCCAGCAGCTTGGGGTTTACTAGCACAGATACGCAGTATTTT
TRBD1	TRBJ2-2	TRBV28	17	few	CASSQHPGTGHTGELFF	TGTGCCAGCAGCCAACACCCCGGGACAGGGCACACCGGGGAGCTGTTTTTT
TRBD2	TRBJ2-1	TRBV27	14	.	CASQSGGVYNEQFF	TGTGCCAGCCAAAGCGGGGGGGTTTACAATGAGCAGTTCTTC
.	TRBJ2-7	TRBV9	13	few	CASSVGPDYEQYF	TGTGCCAGCAGCGTTGGGCCGGACTACGAGCAGTACTTC
.	TRBJ2-1	TRBV29-1	12	few	CSVETVEYEQFF	TGCAGCGTTGAAACGGTGGAGTATGAGCAGTTCTTC
.	TRBJ1-1	TRBV9	14	.	CASSVEGLNTEAFF	TGTGCCAGCAGCGTAGAAGGGTTGAACACTGAAGCTTTCTTT
.	TRBJ1-6	TRBV4-1	17	many	CASSHVDLISYNSPLHF	TGCGCCAGCAGCCACGTAGACCTAATCTCCTATAATTCACCCCTCCACTTT
.	TRBJ2-2	TRBV4-3	14	.	CASSQDRITGELFF	TGCGCCAGCAGCCAAGACAGGATCACCGGGGAGCTGTTTTTT
TRBD2	TRBJ2-7	TRBV27	15	many	CASSFYSGGFYEQYF	TGTGCCAGCAGTTTCTATAGCGGGGGGTTCTACGAGCAGTACTTC
TRBD2	TRBJ2-5	TRBV4-2	17	many	CASSQEHPAGRQETQYF	TGTGCCAGCAGCCAAGAACACCCAGCGGGGAGGCAAGAGACCCAGTACTTC
TRBD1	TRBJ2-1	TRBV4-1	13	few	CASSHRQGDEQFF	TGCGCCAGCAGCCACAGACAGGGGGATGAGCAGTTCTTC
.	TRBJ1-1	TRBV6-6	15	many	CASSPPTPLNTEAFF	TGTGCCAGCAGTCCCCCGACACCGCTGAACACTGAAGCTTTCTTT
.	TRBJ2-5	TRBV6-2/TRBV6-3	14	medium-sized	CASRPLSGRETQYF	TGTGCCAGCAGACCGCTGTCAGGACGGGAGACCCAGTACTTC
TRBD2	TRBJ2-7	TRBV12-3/TRBV12-4	15	.	CASSSQTGGPYEQYF	TGTGCCAGCAGTTCCCAAACGGGAGGGCCCTACGAGCAGTACTTC
.	TRBJ2-5	TRBV27	13	few	CASSLSEQETQYF	TGTGCCAGCAGTTTGAGCGAACAAGAGACCCAGTACTTC
.	TRBJ2-2	TRBV12-3/TRBV12-4	14	.	CASCLNGHTGELFF	TGTGCCAGCTGTTTAAACGGTCACACCGGGGAGCTGTTTTTT
.	TRBJ1-5	TRBV4-1	15	.	CASSQEGRDPQPQHF	TGCGCCAGCAGCCAAGAGGGCAGGGATCCTCAGCCCCAGCATTTT
.	TRBJ2-2	TRBV24-1	20	few	CATSDSQTGGVAGPAAELFF	TGTGCCACCAGTGATTCGCAGACAGGGGGGGTAGCGGGACCCGCGGCGGAGCTGTTTTTT
TRBD1	TRBJ2-5	TRBV9	13	.	CASSAQGGEAQYF	TGTGCCAGCAGCGCACAGGGGGGCGAGGCCCAGTACTTC
.	TRBJ2-7	TRBV6-6	17	.	CASSYTPTREVSYEQYF	TGTGCCAGCAGTTACACCCCTACAAGGGAGGTTTCCTACGAGCAGTACTTC
.	TRBJ1-5	TRBV9	15	few	CASSPNRATLQPQHF	TGTGCCAGCAGCCCCAACAGGGCGACCCTTCAGCCCCAGCATTTT
TRBD1	TRBJ2-4	TRBV7-8	17	few	CASSTPRDRPDKNIQYF	TGTGCCAGCAGCACTCCCCGGGACAGGCCCGACAAAAACATTCAGTACTTC
TRBD2	TRBJ2-7	TRBV12-3/TRBV12-4	14	few	CASSPLAGRREQYF	TGTGCCAGCAGTCCCTTAGCGGGGAGGCGTGAGCAGTACTTC
.	TRBJ2-1	TRBV12-3/TRBV12-4	12	few	CASGQSYNEQFF	TGTGCCAGCGGGCAGTCCTACAATGAGCAGTTCTTC
.	TRBJ2-3	TRBV7-2	13	few	CASSLEALNTQYF	TGTGCCAGCAGCTTAGAGGCCCTAAATACGCAGTATTTT
.	TRBJ1-2	TRBV27	13	.	CASSSAGHYGYTF	TGTGCCAGCAGTTCCGCGGGGCACTATGGCTACACCTTC
.	TRBJ2-7	TRBV27	11	few	CASSSSREQYF	TGTGCCAGCAGTTCCAGTCGAGAGCAGTACTTC
TRBD1	TRBJ2-7	TRBV4-1	13	.	CASSPRGRYEQYF	TGCGCCAGCAGCCCAAGGGGGCGCTACGAGCAGTACTTC